A selection of T cell receptor beta chains follows, all from one sample in a study of technical replicates of blood from several donors. TCRdb's table, derived via immunoSEQ multiplex PCR, lists solely in-frame clones and lacks some. The sample lists more than 80,000 clones, 90% to 97% seen once, with less than 0.25% in the top ten. Sequencing was carried out using T cells isolated from PBMCs. The source is a human donor in good health. Both conserved end residues are part of each CDR3. The D gene is left open where the match is weak.

length,D,V,J,CDR3,DNA
16,TRBD1,TRBV9,TRBJ1-5,CASSAGTEDSNQPQHF,TGTGCCAGCAGCGCCGGGACAGAAGATAGCAATCAGCCCCAGCATTTT
16,TRBD1,TRBV7-9,TRBJ1-1,CASSSRQGLMNTEAFF,TGTGCCAGCAGCTCCCGACAGGGACTCATGAACACTGAAGCTTTCTTT
13,NA,TRBV4-1,TRBJ2-1,CASSQDLFNEQFF,TGCGCCAGCAGCCAAGATCTCTTCAATGAGCAGTTCTTC
18,TRBD1,TRBV29-1,TRBJ2-6,CSVEDWGQGLSGANVLTF,TGCAGCGTTGAAGATTGGGGACAGGGTCTTTCCGGGGCCAACGTCCTGACTTTC
14,TRBD1,TRBV19,TRBJ1-1,CASSRQGRNTEAFF,TGTGCCAGTAGCCGACAGGGGAGGAACACTGAAGCTTTCTTT
14,NA,TRBV9,TRBJ2-7,CASGRGLNSYEQYF,TGTGCCAGCGGTCGCGGGTTAAACTCCTACGAGCAGTACTTC
17,TRBD1,TRBV10-2,TRBJ1-1,CASSEFWAGGTNTEAFF,TGCGCCAGCAGTGAGTTTTGGGCAGGGGGCACGAACACTGAAGCTTTCTTT
13,TRBD1,TRBV2,TRBJ1-1,CASRTGGLTEAFF,TGTGCCAGCAGGACAGGGGGCCTTACTGAAGCTTTCTTT
21,TRBD1,TRBV7-7,TRBJ2-1,CASSLWAATGGAGSSYNEQFF,TGTGCTAGCAGCTTATGGGCGGCGACAGGGGGCGCGGGTAGCTCCTACAATGAGCAGTTCTTC
16,NA,TRBV7-2,TRBJ2-3,CASSLGGSRSTDTQYF,TGTGCCAGCAGCTTAGGAGGGTCTAGGAGCACAGATACGCAGTATTTT
15,NA,TRBV28,TRBJ2-5,CASRPGTTYQETQYF,TGTGCCAGCAGACCCGGGACAACGTACCAAGAGACCCAGTACTTC
11,NA,TRBV2,TRBJ1-4,CASSDPGEVFF,TGTGCCAGCAGCGACCCGGGAGAAGTGTTTTTT
12,NA,TRBV11-2,TRBJ1-1,CASSLGPGSAFF,TGTGCCAGCAGCTTAGGTCCCGGTTCGGCTTTCTTT
17,TRBD1,TRBV19,TRBJ2-1,CASSIRRVGQGDNEQFF,TGTGCCAGTAGTATTAGACGCGTGGGACAGGGGGACAATGAGCAGTTCTTC
16,NA,TRBV4-2,TRBJ2-1,CASSQDPRVEYNEQFF,TGTGCCAGCAGCCAAGATCCCAGGGTCGAGTACAATGAGCAGTTCTTC
15,TRBD1,TRBV6-6,TRBJ2-7,CASSRDSPSTYEQYF,TGTGCCAGCAGTAGGGACAGTCCTTCTACCTACGAGCAGTACTTC
16,NA,TRBV2,TRBJ2-7,CASRGLGRDSTYEQYF,TGTGCCAGCAGGGGGTTAGGGCGGGACAGCACCTACGAGCAGTACTTC
17,NA,TRBV18,TRBJ2-1,CASSHKLRDGLYNEQFF,TGTGCCAGCTCACACAAGTTGCGGGACGGGCTTTACAATGAGCAGTTCTTC